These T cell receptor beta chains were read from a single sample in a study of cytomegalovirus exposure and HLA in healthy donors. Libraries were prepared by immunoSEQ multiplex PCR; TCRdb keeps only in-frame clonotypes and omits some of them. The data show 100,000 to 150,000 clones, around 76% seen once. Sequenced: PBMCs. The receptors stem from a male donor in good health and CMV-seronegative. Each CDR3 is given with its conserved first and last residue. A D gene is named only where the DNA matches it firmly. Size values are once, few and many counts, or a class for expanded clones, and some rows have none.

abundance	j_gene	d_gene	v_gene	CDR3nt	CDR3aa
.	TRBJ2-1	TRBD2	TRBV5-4	TGTGCCAGCAGCTTGTTCTGGCTAGCGGGCTTCAATGAGCAGTTCTTC	CASSLFWLAGFNEQFF
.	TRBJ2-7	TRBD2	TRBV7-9	TGTGCCAGCAGCTCTCCGGGGGGGGACGTATACGAGCAGTACTTC	CASSSPGGDVYEQYF
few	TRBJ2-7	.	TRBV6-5	TGTGCCAGCAGTCATGTTTACGAGCAGTACTTC	CASSHVYEQYF
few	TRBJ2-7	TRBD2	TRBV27	TGTGCCAGCAGTTCCCTGCTAGCGGGAGGCACCCCCTACGAGCAGTACTTC	CASSSLLAGGTPYEQYF
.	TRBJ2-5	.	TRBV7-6	TGTGCCAGCAGCTTAAGGGAGTCACAGGGACGGAAGACCCAGTACTTC	CASSLRESQGRKTQYF
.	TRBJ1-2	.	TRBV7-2	TGTGCCAGCAGCGCGGGACGGTCCATGGGGGGCTACACCTTC	CASSAGRSMGGYTF
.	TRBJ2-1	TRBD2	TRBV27	TGTGCCAGCAGTCCCTGGGGACTAGCGGTGTACAATGAGCAGTTCTTC	CASSPWGLAVYNEQFF
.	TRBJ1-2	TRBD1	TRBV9	TGTGCCAGCAGCGTAGGTGGGACAGGGGGCAAGGGCTACACCTTC	CASSVGGTGGKGYTF
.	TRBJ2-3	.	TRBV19	TGTGCCAGTAGTATAGAACTGGTTCCCACAGATACGCAGTATTTT	CASSIELVPTDTQYF
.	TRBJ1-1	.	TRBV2	TGTGCCAGCAGTAGGAGGGCCTTGAACACTGAAGCTTTCTTT	CASSRRALNTEAFF
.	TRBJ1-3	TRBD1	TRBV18	TGTGCCAGCTCACAAATAGGACAGGGGTCCTCTGGAAACACCATATATTTT	CASSQIGQGSSGNTIYF
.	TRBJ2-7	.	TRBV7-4	TGTGCCAGCATCCTGAAGGTCGCAGGGTACTTC	CASILKVAGYF
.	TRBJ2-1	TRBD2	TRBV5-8	TGTGCTAGCAGCTCAGGACTAGCGGGAGTCAATGAGCAGTTCTTC	CASSSGLAGVNEQFF
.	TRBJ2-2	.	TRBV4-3	TGCGCCAGCAGCCAAGATCAGCCCCGACAATTCGCGAACACCGGGGAGCTGTTTTTT	CASSQDQPRQFANTGELFF
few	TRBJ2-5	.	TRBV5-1	TGCGCCAGCAGCCCTTTGGTCGGAGGACCACCAATAGGAGGAGAGACCCAGTACTTC	CASSPLVGGPPIGGETQYF
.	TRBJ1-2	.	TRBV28	TGTGCCAGCAGTTCCCCAGAATATGGCTACACCTTC	CASSSPEYGYTF
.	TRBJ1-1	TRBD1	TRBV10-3	TGTGCCATCAGGGGAACAGGGGCGAACACTGAAGCTTTCTTT	CAIRGTGANTEAFF
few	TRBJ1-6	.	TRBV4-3	TGCGCCAGCAGCCAAGATCCGGAGGCTAATTCACCCCTCCACTTT	CASSQDPEANSPLHF
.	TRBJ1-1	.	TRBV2	TGTGCCAGCAGACAAATCAGGGAAGCTTTCTTT	CASRQIREAFF
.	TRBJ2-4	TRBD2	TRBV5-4	TGTGCCAGCAGCTCCCGGGGGGTGGGGGAGGGCATTCAGTACTTC	CASSSRGVGEGIQYF
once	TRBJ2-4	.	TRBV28	TGTGCCAGCAGCCTGTCCCCACTAGCCAAAAACATTCAGTACTTC	CASSLSPLAKNIQYF
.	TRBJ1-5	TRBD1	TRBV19	TGTGCCAGTAGTAACCCACAAGGGGGCCAACAGCCCCAGCATTTT	CASSNPQGGQQPQHF
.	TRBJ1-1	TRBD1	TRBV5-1	TGCGCCAGCAGTAGACAGGGGGGCACTGAAGCTTTCTTT	CASSRQGGTEAFF
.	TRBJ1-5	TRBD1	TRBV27	TGTGCCAGCAGTTTGAGGGGGCCGAATCAGCCCCAGCATTTT	CASSLRGPNQPQHF
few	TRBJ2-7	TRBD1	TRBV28	TGTGCCAGCAGTTTACTTCTATTCGACAGGGGTGCCTACGAGCAGTACTTC	CASSLLLFDRGAYEQYF
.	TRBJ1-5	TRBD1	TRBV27	TGTGCCAGCAGGGCGGGACAGGGAGGAGGTCAGCCCCAGCATTTT	CASRAGQGGGQPQHF
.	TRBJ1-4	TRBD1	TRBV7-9	TGTGCCAGCAGCCTACCGGACAGGGACGAAAAACTGTTTTTT	CASSLPDRDEKLFF
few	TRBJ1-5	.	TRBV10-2	TGCGCCAGCAGTGAGTCGGCAGTGGGCAATCAGCCCCAGCATTTT	CASSESAVGNQPQHF